A selection of T cell receptor beta chains follows, all from one sample in a study of tumor and adjacent non-tumor tissue in lung cancer. A single record per CDR3 protein comes from TCRdb applying MiXCR to the multiplex PCR reads. The table shows 100,000 or so distinct CDR3 sequences, with 60% to 80% occurring only once. The sample consisted of distant non-tumor lung tissue. The receptors derive from a man between 25 and 39 years old with non-small cell lung cancer. The CDR3 runs from the conserved cysteine through the conserved F or W. Fields, in order: V gene, J gene, D gene, clone size, CDR3 protein. D genes are given only for firm matches. Size is omitted from some rows. Given values are once, few, many or a class for expanded clones.

V gene: TRBV11-2
J gene: TRBJ2-5
D gene: -
clone size: -
CDR3 protein: CASSCRQGTGETQYF

V gene: TRBV12-3/TRBV12-4
J gene: TRBJ1-2
D gene: -
clone size: -
CDR3 protein: CASSLVTGYTF

V gene: TRBV4-3
J gene: TRBJ1-2
D gene: TRBD1
clone size: -
CDR3 protein: CTSSLLVPGGSLIYGYTF

V gene: TRBV11-2
J gene: TRBJ2-7
D gene: -
clone size: -
CDR3 protein: CASSGSYDQYF

V gene: TRBV20-1
J gene: TRBJ2-1
D gene: TRBD2
clone size: -
CDR3 protein: CSALTSTSVLHEQFF

V gene: TRBV20-1
J gene: TRBJ2-7
D gene: -
clone size: -
CDR3 protein: CSVRDVSGNYEQYF

V gene: TRBV29-1
J gene: TRBJ2-1
D gene: -
clone size: -
CDR3 protein: CSGTHRVRNEQFF

V gene: TRBV4-1
J gene: TRBJ1-5
D gene: -
clone size: many
CDR3 protein: CASSQQPSYGLGNQPQHF

V gene: TRBV7-9
J gene: TRBJ2-3
D gene: TRBD2
clone size: -
CDR3 protein: CASSWGLASTDTQYF

V gene: TRBV5-4
J gene: TRBJ2-2
D gene: TRBD1
clone size: few
CDR3 protein: CASSLGAGGNTGELFF

V gene: TRBV4-3
J gene: TRBJ2-7
D gene: -
clone size: many
CDR3 protein: CASSASGAGVSYEQYF

V gene: TRBV11-2
J gene: TRBJ2-2
D gene: TRBD2
clone size: -
CDR3 protein: CANSASGGAIVELFF

V gene: TRBV29-1
J gene: TRBJ1-2
D gene: -
clone size: -
CDR3 protein: CSVEERNRGYIF

V gene: TRBV11-2
J gene: TRBJ2-7
D gene: -
clone size: -
CDR3 protein: CASSLIVSYELYF

V gene: TRBV12-3/TRBV12-4
J gene: TRBJ1-2
D gene: TRBD1
clone size: -
CDR3 protein: CASSFPTGERGYTF

V gene: TRBV5-4
J gene: TRBJ1-2
D gene: -
clone size: many
CDR3 protein: CASSSTTGMSYGYTF

V gene: TRBV20-1
J gene: TRBJ2-1
D gene: -
clone size: -
CDR3 protein: CSTRDGQGLDEHFF

V gene: TRBV4-3
J gene: TRBJ2-3
D gene: -
clone size: -
CDR3 protein: CTSSQGTGTGVDTLYF

V gene: TRBV20-1
J gene: TRBJ1-6
D gene: -
clone size: -
CDR3 protein: CSARPRVPPQYSASHF

V gene: TRBV6-5
J gene: TRBJ1-3
D gene: -
clone size: -
CDR3 protein: CASSYSIRPLSGNTICF

V gene: TRBV6-5
J gene: TRBJ2-4
D gene: TRBD2
clone size: once
CDR3 protein: CTSSDAGLVSDIQYF

V gene: TRBV7-9
J gene: TRBJ2-7
D gene: -
clone size: -
CDR3 protein: CASSSQGSYEQYF

V gene: TRBV4-1
J gene: TRBJ2-6
D gene: -
clone size: -
CDR3 protein: CASNHGGTPSGTNALTF

V gene: TRBV29-1
J gene: TRBJ2-5
D gene: -
clone size: -
CDR3 protein: CGVVGQLGETQYF

V gene: TRBV29-1
J gene: TRBJ2-1
D gene: -
clone size: -
CDR3 protein: CSVTIGGSRYNEQLF

V gene: TRBV12-3/TRBV12-4
J gene: TRBJ1-1
D gene: TRBD1
clone size: -
CDR3 protein: CAGEFTGALKAFF

V gene: TRBV12-3/TRBV12-4
J gene: TRBJ1-2
D gene: TRBD1
clone size: -
CDR3 protein: CASSFGTGVRAYGYTF

V gene: TRBV12-3/TRBV12-4
J gene: TRBJ2-5
D gene: TRBD2
clone size: many
CDR3 protein: CASSLGTSQETQYF

V gene: TRBV4-2
J gene: TRBJ2-1
D gene: TRBD2
clone size: few
CDR3 protein: CAGSQLAGGRYNEQFF

V gene: TRBV20-1
J gene: TRBJ2-7
D gene: TRBD2
clone size: -
CDR3 protein: CSASDFETSGAYEQYF

V gene: TRBV12-3/TRBV12-4
J gene: TRBJ2-3
D gene: -
clone size: -
CDR3 protein: CASGTLGKITDTQYF

V gene: TRBV6-2/TRBV6-3
J gene: TRBJ2-3
D gene: TRBD2
clone size: many
CDR3 protein: CASSWTSGTDTQYF

V gene: TRBV12-3/TRBV12-4
J gene: TRBJ1-6
D gene: -
clone size: -
CDR3 protein: CASTSQGENSPLHF